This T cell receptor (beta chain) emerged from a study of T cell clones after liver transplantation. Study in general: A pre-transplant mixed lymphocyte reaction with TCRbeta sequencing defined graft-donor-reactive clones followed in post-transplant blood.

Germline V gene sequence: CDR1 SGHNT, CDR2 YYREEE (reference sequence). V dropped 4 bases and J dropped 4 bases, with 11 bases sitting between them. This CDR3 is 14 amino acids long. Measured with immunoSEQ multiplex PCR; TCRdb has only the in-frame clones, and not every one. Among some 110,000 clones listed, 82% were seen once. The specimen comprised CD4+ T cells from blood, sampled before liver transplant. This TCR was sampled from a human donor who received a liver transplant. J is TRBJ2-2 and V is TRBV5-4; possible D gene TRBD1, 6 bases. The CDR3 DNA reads TGTGCCAGCAGCCAGGGGTCTTCCACCGGGGAGCTGTTTTTT. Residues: CASSQGSSTGELFF.